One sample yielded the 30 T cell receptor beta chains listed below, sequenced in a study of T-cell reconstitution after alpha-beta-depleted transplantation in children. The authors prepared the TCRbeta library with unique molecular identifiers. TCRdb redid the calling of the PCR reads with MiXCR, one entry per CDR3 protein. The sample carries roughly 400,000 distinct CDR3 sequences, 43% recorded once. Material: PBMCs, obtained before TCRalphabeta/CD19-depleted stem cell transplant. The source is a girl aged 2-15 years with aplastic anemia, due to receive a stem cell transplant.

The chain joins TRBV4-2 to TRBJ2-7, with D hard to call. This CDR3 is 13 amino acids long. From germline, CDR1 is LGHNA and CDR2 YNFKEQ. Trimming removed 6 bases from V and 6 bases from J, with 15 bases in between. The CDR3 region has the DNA TGTGCCAGCAGACCCAGACTCCCCTTCGAGCAGTACTTC. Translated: CASRPRLPFEQYF.

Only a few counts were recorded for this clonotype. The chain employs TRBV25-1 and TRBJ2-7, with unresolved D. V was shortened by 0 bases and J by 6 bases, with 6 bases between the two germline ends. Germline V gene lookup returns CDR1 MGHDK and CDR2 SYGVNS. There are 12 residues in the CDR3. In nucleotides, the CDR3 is TGTGCCAGCAGTGAATATGGCCCCGAGCAGTACTTC. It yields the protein CASSEYGPEQYF.

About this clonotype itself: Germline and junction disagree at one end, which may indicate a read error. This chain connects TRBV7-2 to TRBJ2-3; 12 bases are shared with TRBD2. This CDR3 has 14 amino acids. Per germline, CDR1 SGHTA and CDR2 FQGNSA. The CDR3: CASSLAGGVDTQYF. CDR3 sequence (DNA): TGTGCCAGCAGCCTAGCGGGAGGGGTAGATACGCAGTATTTT. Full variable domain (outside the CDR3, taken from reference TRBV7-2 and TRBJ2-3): GAGVSQSPSNKVTEKGKDVELRCDPISGHTALYWYRQSLGQGLEFLIYFQGNSAPDKSGLPSDRFSAERTGGSVSTLTIQRTQQEDSAVYLCASSLAGGVDTQYFGPGTRLTVL.

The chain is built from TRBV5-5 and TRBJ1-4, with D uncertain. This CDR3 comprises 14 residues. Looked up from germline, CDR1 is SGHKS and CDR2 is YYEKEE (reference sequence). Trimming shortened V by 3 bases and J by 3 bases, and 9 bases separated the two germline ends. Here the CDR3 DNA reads TGTGCCAGCAGCTGGACGGCCCCTAATGAAAAACTGTTTTTT. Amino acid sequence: CASSWTAPNEKLFF. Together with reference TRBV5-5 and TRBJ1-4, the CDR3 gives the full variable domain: DAGVTQSPTHLIKTRGQQVTLRCSPISGHKSVSWYQQVLGQGPQFIFQYYEKEERGRGNFPDRFSARQFPNYSSELNVNALLLGDSALYLCASSWTAPNEKLFFGSGTQLSVL.

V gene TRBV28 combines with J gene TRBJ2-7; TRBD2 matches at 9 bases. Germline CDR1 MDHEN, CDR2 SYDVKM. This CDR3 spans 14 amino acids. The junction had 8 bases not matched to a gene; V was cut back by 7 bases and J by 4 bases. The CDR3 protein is CASKLAGAEYEQYF. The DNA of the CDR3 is TGTGCCAGCAAGTTAGCGGGAGCCGAATACGAGCAGTACTTC.

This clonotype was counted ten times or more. CDR3 amino acids: CSARDESGRGGYTF. The CDR3 DNA reads TGCAGTGCTAGAGATGAGAGTGGGCGCGGGGGCTACACCTTC. The chain links TRBV20-1 to TRBJ1-2; no definite D call. Germline CDR1 and CDR2: DFQATT and SNEGSKA (reference sequence). The CDR3 is 14 amino acids. Trimming removed 0 bases from V and 8 bases from J, with 16 bases in between.

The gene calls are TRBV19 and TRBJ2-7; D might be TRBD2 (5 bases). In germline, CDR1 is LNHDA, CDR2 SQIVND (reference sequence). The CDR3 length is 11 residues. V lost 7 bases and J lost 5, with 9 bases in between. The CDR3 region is CASTGYDEQYF. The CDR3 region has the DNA TGTGCCAGTACGGGGTACGACGAGCAGTACTTC.

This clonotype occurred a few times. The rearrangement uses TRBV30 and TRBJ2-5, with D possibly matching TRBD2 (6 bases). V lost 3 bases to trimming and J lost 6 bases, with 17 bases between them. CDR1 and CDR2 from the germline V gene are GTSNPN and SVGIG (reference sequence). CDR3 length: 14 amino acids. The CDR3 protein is CAWSLRGAWKTQYF. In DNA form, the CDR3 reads TGTGCCTGGAGCCTGCGGGGCGCGTGGAAGACCCAGTACTTC.

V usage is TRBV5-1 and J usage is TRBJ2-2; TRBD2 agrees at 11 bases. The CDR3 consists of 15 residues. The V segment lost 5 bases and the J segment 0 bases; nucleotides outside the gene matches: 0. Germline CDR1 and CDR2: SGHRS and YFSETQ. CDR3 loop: CASRTSGTNTGELFF. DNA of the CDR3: TGCGCCAGCAGGACTAGCGGGACGAACACCGGGGAGCTGTTTTTT.

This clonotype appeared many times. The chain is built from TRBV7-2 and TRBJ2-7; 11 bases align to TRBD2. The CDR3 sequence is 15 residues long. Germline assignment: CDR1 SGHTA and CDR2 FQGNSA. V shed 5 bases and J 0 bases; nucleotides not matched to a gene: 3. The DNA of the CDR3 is TGTGCCAGCAGCCAGGGACTAGCGGCCTCCTACGAGCAGTACTTC. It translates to CASSQGLAASYEQYF.

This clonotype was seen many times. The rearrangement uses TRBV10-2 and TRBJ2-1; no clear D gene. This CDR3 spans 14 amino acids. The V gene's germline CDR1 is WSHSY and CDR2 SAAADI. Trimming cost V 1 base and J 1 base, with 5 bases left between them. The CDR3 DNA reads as TGCGCCAGCAGTGAGTACGGGTCCTACAATGAGCAGTTCTTC. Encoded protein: CASSEYGSYNEQFF.

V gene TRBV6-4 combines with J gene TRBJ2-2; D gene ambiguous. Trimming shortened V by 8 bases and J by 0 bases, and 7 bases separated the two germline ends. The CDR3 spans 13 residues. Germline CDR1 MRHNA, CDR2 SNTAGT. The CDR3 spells CASGDTNTGELFF. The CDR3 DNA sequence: TGTGCCAGCGGGGATACGAACACCGGGGAGCTGTTTTTT.

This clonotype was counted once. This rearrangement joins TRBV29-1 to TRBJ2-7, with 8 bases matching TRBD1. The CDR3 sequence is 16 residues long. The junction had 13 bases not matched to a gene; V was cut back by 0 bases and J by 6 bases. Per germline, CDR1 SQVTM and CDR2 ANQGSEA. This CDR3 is CSVEDFAGQVNGEQYF. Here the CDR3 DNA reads TGCAGCGTTGAAGATTTTGCGGGACAGGTCAACGGCGAGCAGTACTTC.

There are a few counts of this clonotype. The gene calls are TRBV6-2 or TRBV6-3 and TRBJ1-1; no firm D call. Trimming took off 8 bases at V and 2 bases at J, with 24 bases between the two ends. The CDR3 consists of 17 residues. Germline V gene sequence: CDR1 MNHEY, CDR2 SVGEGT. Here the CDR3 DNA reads TGTGCCAGCTGGGGATTTTCCTTTACGACGGGAAACACTGAAGCTTTCTTT. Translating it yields CASWGFSFTTGNTEAFF.

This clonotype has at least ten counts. The CDR3 DNA reads TGCAGCGTTGAACTTTTTTCAGGGCCGAGCTCCTACAATGAGCAGTTCTTC. Translated, it gives CSVELFSGPSSYNEQFF. This sequence joins TRBV29-1 and TRBJ2-1, with D perhaps matching TRBD1 (5 bases). Germline CDR1 and CDR2: SQVTM and ANQGSEA. There are 17 residues in the CDR3. Trimming pared 2 bases from V and 0 bases from J, leaving 17 bases between.

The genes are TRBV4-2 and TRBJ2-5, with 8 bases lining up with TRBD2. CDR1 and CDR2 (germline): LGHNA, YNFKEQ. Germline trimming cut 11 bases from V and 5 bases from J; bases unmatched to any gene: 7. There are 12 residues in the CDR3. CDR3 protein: CAAGTSRETQYF. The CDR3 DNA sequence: TGTGCCGCGGGGACTAGTCGTGAGACCCAGTACTTC.

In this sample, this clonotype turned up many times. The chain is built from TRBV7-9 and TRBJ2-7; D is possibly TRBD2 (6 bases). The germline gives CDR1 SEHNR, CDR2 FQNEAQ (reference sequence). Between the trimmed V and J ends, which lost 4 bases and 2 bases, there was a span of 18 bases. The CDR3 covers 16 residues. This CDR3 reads CASSSGSGALAYEQYF. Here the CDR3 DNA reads TGTGCCAGCAGCTCCGGGTCGGGAGCCCTAGCCTACGAGCAGTACTTC.

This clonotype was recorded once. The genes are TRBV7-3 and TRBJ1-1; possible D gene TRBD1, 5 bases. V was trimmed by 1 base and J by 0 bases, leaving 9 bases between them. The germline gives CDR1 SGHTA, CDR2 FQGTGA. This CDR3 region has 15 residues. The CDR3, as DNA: TGTGCCAGCAGCTTAAAACCGGGGGTGAACACTGAAGCTTTCTTT. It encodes CASSLKPGVNTEAFF.

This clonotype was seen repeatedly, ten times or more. CDR3 protein: CASSITGTSGYEQFF. CDR3 sequence (DNA): TGCGCCAGCAGCATAACCGGGACTAGCGGTTATGAGCAGTTCTTC. The rearrangement links TRBV4-1 to TRBJ2-1; 11 bases align to TRBD2. The CDR3 length is 15 residues. V gave up 5 bases and J gave up 8 bases; unmatched junction bases: 8. CDR1 and CDR2 (germline): MGHRA, YSYEKL.

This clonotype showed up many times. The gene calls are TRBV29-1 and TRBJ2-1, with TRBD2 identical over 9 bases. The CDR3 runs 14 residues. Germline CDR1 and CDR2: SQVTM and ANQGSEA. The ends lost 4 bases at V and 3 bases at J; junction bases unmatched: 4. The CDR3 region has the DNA TGCAGCGTTGTGCGGGAGGGACGCTACAATGAGCAGTTCTTC. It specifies CSVVREGRYNEQFF.

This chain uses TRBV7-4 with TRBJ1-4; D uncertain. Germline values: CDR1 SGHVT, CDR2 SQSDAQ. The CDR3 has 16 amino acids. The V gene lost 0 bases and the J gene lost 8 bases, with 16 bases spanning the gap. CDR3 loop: CASSLAGGDLEEKLFF. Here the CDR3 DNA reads TGTGCCAGCAGCTTAGCCGGCGGAGACTTGGAAGAAAAACTGTTTTTT.

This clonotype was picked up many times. CDR3 in DNA: TGCAGTGCCCTACTATGGGATACGCAGTATTTT. This sequence encodes CSALLWDTQYF. This rearrangement joins TRBV20-1 to TRBJ2-3; D is ambiguous. The CDR3 runs to 11 residues. The ends were cut back, 6 bases at V and 6 bases at J, with 10 bases in the middle. Per germline, CDR1 DFQATT and CDR2 SNEGSKA (reference sequence).

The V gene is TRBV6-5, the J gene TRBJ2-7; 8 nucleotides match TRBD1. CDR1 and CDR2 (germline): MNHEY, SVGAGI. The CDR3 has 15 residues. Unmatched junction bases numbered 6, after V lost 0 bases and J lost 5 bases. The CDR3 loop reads CASSYSGQGKDEQYF. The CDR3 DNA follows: TGTGCCAGCAGTTACTCAGGACAGGGAAAAGACGAGCAGTACTTC.

This CDR3 reads CASTPSGDGLGYTF. As DNA, the CDR3 is TGTGCCAGCACCCCTTCCGGGGACGGCCTGGGCTACACCTTC. The V call is TRBV5-8, the J call TRBJ1-2; TRBD1 is a possible D gene (5 bases). The CDR3 sequence is 14 residues long. Trimming removed 6 bases from V and 8 bases from J, with 20 bases in between. Germline-derived CDR1 and CDR2 are SGHTS and YDEGEE.

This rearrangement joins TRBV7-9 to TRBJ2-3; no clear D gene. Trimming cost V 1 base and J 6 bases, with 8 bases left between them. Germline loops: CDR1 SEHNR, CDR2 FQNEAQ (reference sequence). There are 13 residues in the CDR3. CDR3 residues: CASSLGLGDTQYF. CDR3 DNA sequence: TGTGCCAGCAGCTTAGGACTTGGGGATACGCAGTATTTT.

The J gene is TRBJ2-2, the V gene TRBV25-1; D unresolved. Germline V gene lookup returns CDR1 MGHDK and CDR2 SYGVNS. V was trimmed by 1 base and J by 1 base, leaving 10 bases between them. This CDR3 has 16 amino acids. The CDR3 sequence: CASSELTGRNTGELFF. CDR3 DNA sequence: TGTGCCAGCAGTGAATTGACTGGACGGAACACCGGGGAGCTGTTTTTT.

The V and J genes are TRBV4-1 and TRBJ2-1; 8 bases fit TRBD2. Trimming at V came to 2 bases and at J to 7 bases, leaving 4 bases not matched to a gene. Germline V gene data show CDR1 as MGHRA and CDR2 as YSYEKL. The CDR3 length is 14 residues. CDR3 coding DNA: TGCGCCAGCAGCCAACCAGCGGGAGATAATGAGCAGTTCTTC. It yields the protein CASSQPAGDNEQFF.

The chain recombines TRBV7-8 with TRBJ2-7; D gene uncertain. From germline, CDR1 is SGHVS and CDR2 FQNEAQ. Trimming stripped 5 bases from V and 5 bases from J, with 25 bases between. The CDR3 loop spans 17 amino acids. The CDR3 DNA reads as TGTGCCAGCAGCCCCCTTCACGGACGGCGTGGCGAGGACGAGCAGTACTTC. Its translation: CASSPLHGRRGEDEQYF.

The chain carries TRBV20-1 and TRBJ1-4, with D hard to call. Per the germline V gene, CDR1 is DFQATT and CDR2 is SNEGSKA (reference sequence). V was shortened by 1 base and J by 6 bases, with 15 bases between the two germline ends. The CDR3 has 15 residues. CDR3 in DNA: TGCAGTGCTAGAGCGGCGCGAAGGGTAGATGAAAAACTGTTTTTT. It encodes CSARAARRVDEKLFF.

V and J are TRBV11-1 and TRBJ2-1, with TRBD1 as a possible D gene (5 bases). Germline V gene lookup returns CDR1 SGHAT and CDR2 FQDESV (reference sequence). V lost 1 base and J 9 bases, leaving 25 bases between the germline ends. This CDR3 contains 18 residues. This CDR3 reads CASSLVSRVPPDTGEQFF. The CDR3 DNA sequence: TGTGCCAGCAGCTTAGTTAGCAGGGTACCGCCAGATACCGGTGAGCAGTTCTTC.